These 18 T cell receptor beta chains came from one sample sequenced in a study of response to subunit inactivated influenza vaccine. TCRdb re-called the RT-PCR reads through MiXCR, storing one row per CDR3 protein. This sample has around 710,000 distinct CDR3 sequences, with about 15% found just once. Sequenced material: PBMCs from blood, taken roughly 2 weeks before vaccination. The receptors shown here come from a man aged 45-65 years who received an inactivated influenza vaccine.

This clonotype was seen a few times. V is TRBV4-3 and J is TRBJ2-7; D tentatively fits TRBD1 or TRBD2 (5 bases each). The germline CDR1 and CDR2 sequences are LGHNA and YSLEER. This CDR3 comprises 15 residues. V shed 2 bases and J shed 0 bases, with 11 bases lying between them. CDR3 DNA: TGCGCCAGCAGCCAATTAGGGACCGACTCCTACGAGCAGTACTTC. As protein: CASSQLGTDSYEQYF.

V gene TRBV7-2 combines with J gene TRBJ2-1; 7 bases match TRBD2. The V gene's germline CDR1 is SGHTA and CDR2 FQGNSA. V trimming: 0 bases; J trimming: 9 bases; junction bases outside the gene matches: 11. The CDR3 has 16 amino acids. In DNA form, the CDR3 reads TGTGCCAGCAGCTTAGCTGGGACTATCTATGCTGGTGAGCAGTTCTTC. Its translation is CASSLAGTIYAGEQFF.

The V and J genes are TRBV7-9 and TRBJ2-5; TRBD2 is a possible D gene (6 bases). Germline CDR1 and CDR2: SEHNR and FQNEAQ (reference sequence). This CDR3 spans 14 amino acids. Between the trimmed V and J ends, which lost 2 bases and 3 bases, there was a span of 10 bases. CDR3 amino acids: CASSLRDSEETQYF. The CDR3 DNA is TGTGCCAGCAGCTTAAGGGACTCCGAAGAGACCCAGTACTTC.

This clonotype has only a few counts. This chain links TRBV7-9 with TRBJ2-3; D is unresolved. V dropped 3 bases and J dropped 1 base, with 8 bases sitting between them. This CDR3 comprises 14 residues. CDR1 is SEHNR, CDR2 FQNEAQ, per germline (reference sequence). CDR3 sequence (DNA): TGTGCCAGCAGCTTTCTAAGCCGCACAGATACGCAGTATTTT. As protein: CASSFLSRTDTQYF.

The chain combines TRBV6-5 with TRBJ2-5, with 9 bases that match TRBD1. This CDR3 region has 14 residues. The germline gives CDR1 MNHEY, CDR2 SVGAGI. Losses at the gene ends were 2 bases for V and 5 bases for J; bases not matched to a gene: 3. The CDR3 DNA reads as TGTGCCAGCAGTTACGTGACAGGGGGGGAGACCCAGTACTTC. Amino acid sequence: CASSYVTGGETQYF.

The chain combines TRBV4-3 with TRBJ2-1; 10 positions agree with TRBD2. Germline assignment: CDR1 LGHNA and CDR2 YSLEER. J lost 5 bases, V lost 1 base, and 11 bases had no gene match. The CDR3 has 18 residues. CDR3 sequence (DNA): TGCGCCAGCAGCCAAGGGGGTTTCGGACTAGCGGCGAACAATGAGCAGTTCTTC. Translated: CASSQGGFGLAANNEQFF.

The chain has TRBV7-6 and TRBJ2-3; 9 bases align to TRBD1. CDR1 is SGHVS, CDR2 FNYEAQ, per germline. The CDR3 totals 17 residues. V dropped 2 bases and J dropped 4; count of bases not matched to a gene: 10. For the CDR3, the DNA is TGTGCCAGCAGCTTACTGACAGGGGGTGTAAGCGCAGATACGCAGTATTTT. Translating it yields CASSLLTGGVSADTQYF.

The genes are TRBV3-1 and TRBJ2-5, with D uncertain. Germline V CDR1 and CDR2: LGHDT, YNNKEL (reference sequence). The CDR3 totals 15 residues. Trimming cost V 4 bases and J 4 bases, with 16 bases left between them. Here the CDR3 DNA reads TGTGCCAGCAGCCGAACTGAGGCAAAAGGAGAGACCCAGTACTTC. Residues: CASSRTEAKGETQYF.

The chain employs TRBV12-3 or TRBV12-4 and TRBJ2-2; a possible D gene is TRBD1 (6 bases). This CDR3 has 15 residues. Trimming left V 6 bases short and J 2 bases short, with 13 bases between. CDR3 nucleotide sequence: TGTGCCAGCAGAACTGGGACACGTAACACCGGGGAGCTGTTTTTT. Protein product: CASRTGTRNTGELFF.

This clonotype was counted only a few times. The chain joins TRBV6-5 to TRBJ2-7; TRBD1 aligns across 10 bases. Germline V gene data show CDR1 as MNHEY and CDR2 as SVGAGI. This CDR3 region has 19 residues. V lost 0 bases and J lost 1; bases outside the gene matches: 12. The CDR3 reads CASSYSGTGAFTPSYEQYF. The CDR3, as DNA: TGTGCCAGCAGTTACTCCGGGACAGGGGCCTTTACCCCGTCCTACGAGCAGTACTTC.

The sample holds a few counts of this clonotype. The chain carries TRBV15 and TRBJ2-7, with D perhaps matching TRBD2 (5 bases). The CDR3 length is 14 residues. V was clipped by 1 base and J by 2 bases, with 9 bases between them. Germline loops: CDR1 LNHNV, CDR2 YYDKDF (reference sequence). This CDR3 is CATSRGGLTYEQYF. Written as DNA, the CDR3 is TGTGCCACCAGCAGAGGTGGACTCACCTACGAGCAGTACTTC.

The gene calls are TRBV7-2 and TRBJ2-2; TRBD1 aligns across 12 bases. Per germline, CDR1 SGHTA and CDR2 FQGNSA. V shed 3 bases and J 4 bases; nucleotides not matched to a gene: 3. The CDR3 is 16 amino acids. CDR3: CASSLGQGASTGELFF. The CDR3 DNA is TGTGCCAGCAGCTTGGGACAGGGGGCGTCCACCGGGGAGCTGTTTTTT.

This clonotype was seen a handful of times. V usage is TRBV29-1 and J usage is TRBJ2-1, with D perhaps assigned TRBD1 or TRBD2 (7 bases each). V lost 7 bases, J lost 7 bases, and 23 bases lay in between. The CDR3 length is 15 residues. Germline V gene sequence: CDR1 SQVTM, CDR2 ANQGSEA. Here the CDR3 DNA reads TGCAGCGGGGGGGGGAGGGGGCTGGGATGGAATGAGCAGTTCTTC. This gives the protein CSGGGRGLGWNEQFF.

The sample holds a few counts of this clonotype. This chain joins TRBV20-1 and TRBJ1-2, with 10 bases lining up with TRBD1. V was clipped by 4 bases and J by 1 base; unmatched bases: 3. This CDR3 contains 14 residues. The germline gives CDR1 DFQATT, CDR2 SNEGSKA (reference sequence). CDR3 in DNA: TGCAGTGCTATGGGGGACAGGGGTAACTATGGCTACACCTTC. Protein: CSAMGDRGNYGYTF.

The chain is built from TRBV6-5 and TRBJ1-2; D unclear. From germline, CDR1 is MNHEY and CDR2 SVGAGI. The V gene lost 2 bases and the J gene lost 1 base, with 5 bases spanning the gap. The CDR3 loop spans 13 amino acids. The CDR3: CASSYAVNYGYTF. The CDR3 DNA reads TGTGCCAGCAGTTACGCGGTTAACTATGGCTACACCTTC.

This clonotype was counted a few times. The chain recombines TRBV12-3 or TRBV12-4 with TRBJ2-1, with 9 nucleotides matching TRBD2. This CDR3 is 16 amino acids long. V trimming: 9 bases; J trimming: 9 bases; junction bases outside the gene matches: 18. The CDR3 DNA is TGTGCCAGTAGGGATTGGTCGGCGGGGGGGCCCGGTGAGCAGTTCTTC. Its translation: CASRDWSAGGPGEQFF.

This clonotype appeared a few times. The gene calls are TRBV7-9 and TRBJ2-7; D remains ambiguous. The germline V gene has CDR1 SEHNR and CDR2 FQNEAQ (reference sequence). The CDR3 extends over 15 amino acids. Trimming shortened V by 5 bases and J by 2 bases, and 16 bases separated the two germline ends. CDR3: CASSRAVDRAYEQYF. The CDR3 nucleotides are TGTGCCAGCAGCCGCGCCGTGGACCGAGCCTACGAGCAGTACTTC.

The CDR3 DNA reads TGTGCCAGCAGTGAAACGGAGCGGGGGCCCACAGATACGCAGTATTTT. Amino acids: CASSETERGPTDTQYF. The genes are TRBV2 and TRBJ2-3; 8 positions agree with TRBD2. The germline gives CDR1 SNHLY, CDR2 FYNNEI. The V segment lost 2 bases and the J segment 2 bases; nucleotides outside the gene matches: 6. The CDR3 is made up of 16 amino acids. Drawing the rest from reference TRBV2 and TRBJ2-3, the complete variable domain is EPEVTQTPSHQVTQMGQEVILRCVPISNHLYFYWYRQILGQKVEFLVSFYNNEISEKSEIFDDQFSVERPDGSNFTLKIRSTKLEDSAMYFCASSETERGPTDTQYFGPGTRLTVL.